Listed here is a single TCR beta chain. The data are from a study of Ad26.COV2.S vaccination and SARS-CoV-2 variants. About the research overall: The vaccine Ad26.COV2.S was put into the muscle once, or twice with 56 days between.

Measured with immunoSEQ multiplex PCR; TCRdb has only the in-frame clones, and not every one. The sample shows about 480,000 clones, around 85% of them seen only once. Germline CDR1 ENHRY, CDR2 SYGVKD. V was shortened by 3 bases and J by 0 bases, with 12 bases between the two germline ends. The CDR3 covers 15 residues. Treatment of the sample: approximately 18 received Ad26.COV2.S at low or high dose, single or two shots; about 5 received placebo; per-sample allocation not given. The samples date from day 63 after the first vaccine or placebo injection. In Boston, the donor was an adult between 18-55 years of age.

The rearrangement joins TRBV10-3 to TRBJ2-7; D is unresolved. Sequencing was performed on peripheral blood, taken in a trial of Ad26.COV2.S vaccine versus placebo. The clonotype was recovered from a person aged 18-65 years who received the Ad26.COV2.S COVID-19 vaccine or a placebo. The CDR3 DNA follows: TGTGCCATCAGTGACCCAGGAACTACCTCCTACGAGCAGTACTTC. This gives the protein CAISDPGTTSYEQYF.